Listed here are 26 T cell receptor beta chains from one sample, sequenced in a study of OX40 agonist ivuxolimab in advanced cancers. Libraries were prepared by immunoSEQ multiplex PCR; TCRdb keeps only in-frame clonotypes and omits some of them. The data show over 35,000 clones, with roughly nine tenths seen just once and approximately 5% held by the top ten. This sample comprised CD4+ or CD8+ T cells sorted from blood, obtained in a trial of the OX40 agonist ivuxolimab. The receptors originated from an adult with an advanced solid tumor such as melanoma, head and neck, liver or kidney cancer.

CDR3 in DNA: TGTGCCTGGACATCAGGGGACGGAAACACCATATATTTT. Its translation: CAWTSGDGNTIYF. V is TRBV30 and J is TRBJ1-3; D possibly corresponds to TRBD1 (6 bases). The CDR3 contains 13 residues. Germline V CDR1 and CDR2: GTSNPN, SVGIG (reference sequence). Trimming removed 4 bases at V and 4 bases at J, with 11 bases between.

The chain joins TRBV28 to TRBJ1-5, with 7 bases identical to TRBD1. Germline lookup yields CDR1 MDHEN and CDR2 SYDVKM. V was pared by 6 bases and J by 3 bases, with 5 bases of the junction left unmatched. The CDR3 sequence is 14 residues long. The CDR3 DNA reads as TGTGCCAGCAGGGGGGGGACAGTCAATCAGCCCCAGCATTTT. Translation gives CASRGGTVNQPQHF.

Turning to this clone: Germline and junction disagree at one end, which may indicate a read error. The CDR3 region is CSVEDPGGLHF. CDR3 nucleotides: TGCAGCGTTGAAGATCCGGGGGGTCTCCATTTT. The chain has TRBV29-1 and TRBJ1-3; possibly TRBD1 for D (5 bases). This CDR3 region has 11 residues. Germline V gene data show CDR1 as SQVTM and CDR2 as ANQGSEA.

The chain combines TRBV2 with TRBJ1-2; no firm D call. The CDR3 is 13 residues long. CDR1 is SNHLY, CDR2 FYNNEI, per germline. V lost 6 bases and J 5 bases, leaving 13 bases between the germline ends. This CDR3 reads CASSLDGIYGYTF. The CDR3 DNA sequence: TGTGCCAGCAGCTTAGACGGGATTTATGGCTACACCTTC. Full variable domain (remainder filled in from reference TRBV2 and TRBJ1-2): EPEVTQTPSHQVTQMGQEVILRCVPISNHLYFYWYRQILGQKVEFLVSFYNNEISEKSEIFDDQFSVERPDGSNFTLKIRSTKLEDSAMYFCASSLDGIYGYTFGSGTRLTVV.

The V gene is TRBV10-3, the J gene TRBJ2-1, with D tentatively TRBD1 or TRBD2 (5 bases each). Germline assignment: CDR1 ENHRY and CDR2 SYGVKD. The CDR3 has 16 residues. V was shortened by 0 bases and J by 3 bases, with 12 bases between the two germline ends. CDR3 in amino acids: CAISESTGADYNEQFF. CDR3 coding DNA: TGTGCCATCAGTGAGTCCACAGGAGCGGACTACAATGAGCAGTTCTTC.

This chain uses TRBV30 with TRBJ2-7; the D call may be TRBD1 or TRBD2 (5 bases each). The CDR3 is made up of 11 amino acids. V lost 4 bases and J lost 6, with 10 bases in between. Germline CDR1 GTSNPN, CDR2 SVGIG (reference sequence). In DNA, the CDR3 is TGTGCCTGGACGGTTGGGGGCGAGCAGTACTTC. It specifies CAWTVGGEQYF.

The chain joins TRBV7-3 to TRBJ2-7; 7 positions match TRBD2. The CDR3 consists of 15 residues. V shed 0 bases, J shed 0 bases, and the junction held 2 bases outside the gene matches. Germline CDR1 is SGHTA and CDR2 is FQGTGA. Written as DNA, the CDR3 is TGTGCCAGCAGCTTAACTAGCGGGCCCTCCTACGAGCAGTACTTC. Its protein product is CASSLTSGPSYEQYF. Looking up the rest from reference TRBV7-3 and TRBJ2-7 gives the full variable domain: GAGVSQTPSNKVTEKGKYVELRCDPISGHTALYWYRQSLGQGPEFLIYFQGTGAADDSGLPNDRFFAVRPEGSVSTLKIQRTERGDSAVYLCASSLTSGPSYEQYFGPGTRLTVT.

The rearrangement uses TRBV2 and TRBJ2-3; D gene unclear. Germline lookup yields CDR1 SNHLY and CDR2 FYNNEI. The CDR3 has 15 amino acids. V lost 6 bases and J 5 bases, leaving 18 bases between the germline ends. DNA of the CDR3: TGTGCCAGCAGGAACCCTGGACGCAGTGGAGATACGCAGTATTTT. Its protein is CASRNPGRSGDTQYF.

The V call is TRBV2, the J call TRBJ2-1; D may be TRBD1 (6 bases). Deletions cut 8 bases from V and 3 bases from J, with 11 bases between. Germline V lookup: CDR1 SNHLY, CDR2 FYNNEI. CDR3 length equals 13 residues. CDR3 sequence (DNA): TGTGCCAGCTCGGCAGGGGACTACAATGAGCAGTTCTTC. Protein sequence: CASSAGDYNEQFF.

The V and J genes are TRBV28 and TRBJ1-2, with 10 bases that match TRBD1. J gave up 4 bases and V 6 bases, and 8 bases lay outside the gene matches. CDR3 size: 15 residues. Germline CDR1 reads MDHEN; CDR2 reads SYDVKM. The DNA of the CDR3 is TGTGCCAGCAGCACCGGGACAGGGGTCATCTATGGCTACACCTTC. It codes for CASSTGTGVIYGYTF.

V usage is TRBV10-3 and J usage is TRBJ2-5; the D is unclear. Germline V gene data show CDR1 as ENHRY and CDR2 as SYGVKD. This CDR3 comprises 13 residues. V lost 3 bases, J lost 2 bases, and 7 bases lay in between. CDR3 region: CAISDGQQETQYF. The CDR3 coding sequence is TGTGCCATCAGTGATGGTCAACAAGAGACCCAGTACTTC.

DNA of the CDR3: TGTGCCTGGAGTGTGGGGACAGGGGGCTCCTACGAGCAGTACTTC. Its translation is CAWSVGTGGSYEQYF. The V call is TRBV30, the J call TRBJ2-7, with 11 bases identical to TRBD1. Per germline, CDR1 GTSNPN and CDR2 SVGIG (reference sequence). The CDR3 covers 15 residues. J lost 0 bases, V lost 0 bases, and 1 base had no gene match.

The chain joins TRBV18 to TRBJ1-4, with 7 bases that match TRBD1. The CDR3 consists of 18 residues. Trimming at V came to 3 bases and at J to 3 bases, leaving 13 bases not matched to a gene. Looked up from germline, CDR1 is KGHSH and CDR2 is LQKENI. CDR3 sequence reads: CASSPGQLHRGSNEKLFF. In DNA form, the CDR3 reads TGTGCCAGCTCACCGGGACAGCTTCATCGGGGTTCTAATGAAAAACTGTTTTTT.

The chain carries TRBV21-1 and TRBJ2-5. TRBV21-1 is termed a pseudogene. This CDR3 contains 13 residues. The CDR3 sequence: CASRGPHQETQYF. The CDR3 DNA reads TGTGCCAGCAGGGGACCCCACCAAGAGACCCAGTACTTC.

The chain uses TRBV5-1 and TRBJ2-2; 7 bases line up with TRBD1. The J segment lost 4 bases and the V segment lost 4 bases, leaving 7 bases of the junction unmatched. The germline V gene has CDR1 SGHRS and CDR2 YFSETQ. This CDR3 has 15 residues. CDR3 residues: CASSPGTVSTGELFF. The CDR3 DNA reads TGCGCCAGCAGCCCCGGGACAGTTAGCACCGGGGAGCTGTTTTTT.

The chain recombines TRBV30 with TRBJ1-1; tentative D call: TRBD1 (5 bases). CDR1 and CDR2 from the germline V gene are GTSNPN and SVGIG (reference sequence). The CDR3 length is 13 residues. Trimming took off 3 bases at V and 6 bases at J, with 14 bases between the two ends. The CDR3 spells CAWRGLGVAEAFF. CDR3 sequence (DNA): TGTGCCTGGAGAGGCCTGGGGGTCGCTGAAGCTTTCTTT. The whole variable domain, filled in from reference TRBV30 and TRBJ1-1, reads SQTIHQWPATLVQPVGSPLSLECTVEGTSNPNLYWYRQAAGRGLQLLFYSVGIGQISSEVPQNLSASRPQDRQFILSSKKLLLSDSGFYLCAWRGLGVAEAFFGQGTRLTVV.

This clone has more than one count but fewer than ten. V and J are TRBV11-2 and TRBJ1-1, with D hard to call. This CDR3 comprises 13 residues. The germline V and J ends were trimmed by 5 bases and 5 bases, with 12 bases remaining between them. Germline CDR1 is SGHAT and CDR2 is FQNNGV. As DNA, the CDR3 is TGTGCCAGCAGCCTCAGGTCGAGGACTGAAGCTTTCTTT. Encoded protein: CASSLRSRTEAFF.

This clone was counted only a few times. V is TRBV11-2 and J is TRBJ2-5, with TRBD1 matching over 7 bases. The length of the CDR3 is 15 residues. After removal of 5 bases from V and 3 bases from J, the junction contained 9 bases not matched to a gene. The germline gives CDR1 SGHAT, CDR2 FQNNGV. For the CDR3, the DNA is TGTGCCAGCAGCCCCCCGACAGGGATTAAAGAGACCCAGTACTTC. It codes for CASSPPTGIKETQYF.

The V call is TRBV6-1, the J call TRBJ1-1; no clear D. The CDR3 is made up of 13 amino acids. Germline CDR1 and CDR2: MNHNS and SASEGT. V was shortened by 7 bases and J by 7 bases, with 16 bases between the two germline ends. CDR3 in DNA: TGTGCCAGCATTACCGGGTCTACATTTGAAGCTTTCTTT. This sequence encodes CASITGSTFEAFF.

This chain uses TRBV7-3 with TRBJ2-3, with D possibly matching TRBD2 (5 bases). The CDR3 has 15 amino acids. The germline V gene encodes CDR1 SGHTA and CDR2 FQGTGA. Between the trimmed V and J ends, which lost 1 base and 2 bases, there was a span of 10 bases. This chain's CDR3 is CASSLMGGLTDTQYF. As DNA, the CDR3 is TGTGCCAGCAGCTTAATGGGCGGACTCACAGATACGCAGTATTTT.

The J gene is TRBJ1-5, the V gene TRBV30; TRBD1 aligns across 8 bases. The CDR3 is 13 amino acids. Germline V gene data show CDR1 as GTSNPN and CDR2 as SVGIG (reference sequence). Trimming cost V 5 bases and J 5 bases; bases outside gene matches: 5. The DNA for the CDR3 is TGTGCCTGGGCTCAGGGGGCGGATCAGCCCCAGCATTTT. This encodes CAWAQGADQPQHF. The whole variable domain, remainder taken from reference TRBV30 and TRBJ1-5, is SQTIHQWPATLVQPVGSPLSLECTVEGTSNPNLYWYRQAAGRGLQLLFYSVGIGQISSEVPQNLSASRPQDRQFILSSKKLLLSDSGFYLCAWAQGADQPQHFGDGTRLSIL.

J is TRBJ1-1 and V is TRBV18; TRBD1 is a possible D gene (5 bases). Germline CDR1 reads KGHSH; CDR2 reads LQKENI. This CDR3 contains 15 residues. V gave up 3 bases and J gave up 3 bases, with 14 bases separating them. Here the CDR3 reads CASSPSATGDTEAFF. DNA of the CDR3: TGTGCCAGCTCACCGTCTGCAACGGGGGACACTGAAGCTTTCTTT.

The chain has TRBV2 and TRBJ2-5; D is undetermined. Trimming removed 2 bases at V and 5 bases at J, with 15 bases between. The CDR3 has 15 residues. Germline CDR1 SNHLY, CDR2 FYNNEI. The CDR3 DNA reads as TGTGCCAGCAGTGAATCAGTCGTGCGCGGTGAGACCCAGTACTTC. Translated, it gives CASSESVVRGETQYF.

The CDR3 protein is CASSPGTGNFGYGYTF. The DNA for the CDR3 is TGTGCCAGCAGCCCCGGGACAGGGAATTTCGGCTATGGCTACACCTTC. This chain uses TRBV5-4 with TRBJ1-2; TRBD1 matches at 9 bases. Germline V gives CDR1 SGHNT, CDR2 YYREEE (reference sequence). V was clipped by 4 bases and J by 4 bases; unmatched bases: 11. This CDR3 has 16 amino acids.

This clone showed up just once. The chain recombines TRBV2 with TRBJ2-3, with D unresolved. CDR1 SNHLY and CDR2 FYNNEI come from the germline V gene. The CDR3 length is 13 residues. Trimming left V 7 bases short and J 4 bases short, with 12 bases between. As DNA, the CDR3 is TGTGCCAGCACCACTCTGGTTGCAGATACGCAGTATTTT. Its translation: CASTTLVADTQYF.

The chain employs TRBV19 and TRBJ2-7; TRBD1 might be the D (6 bases). CDR1 is LNHDA and CDR2 is SQIVND in the germline V gene (reference sequence). This CDR3 is built from 14 residues. The V end lost 5 bases, the J end lost 0 bases, and 11 bases lay between the germline ends. The CDR3 sequence: CASSPRTASYEQYF. DNA of the CDR3: TGTGCCAGTAGTCCCCGGACAGCCTCCTACGAGCAGTACTTC. Supplemented by reference TRBV19 and TRBJ2-7, the full variable domain reads DGGITQSPKYLFRKEGQNVTLSCEQNLNHDAMYWYRQDPGQGLRLIYYSQIVNDFQKGDIAEGYSVSREKKESFPLTVTSAQKNPTAFYLCASSPRTASYEQYFGPGTRLTVT.